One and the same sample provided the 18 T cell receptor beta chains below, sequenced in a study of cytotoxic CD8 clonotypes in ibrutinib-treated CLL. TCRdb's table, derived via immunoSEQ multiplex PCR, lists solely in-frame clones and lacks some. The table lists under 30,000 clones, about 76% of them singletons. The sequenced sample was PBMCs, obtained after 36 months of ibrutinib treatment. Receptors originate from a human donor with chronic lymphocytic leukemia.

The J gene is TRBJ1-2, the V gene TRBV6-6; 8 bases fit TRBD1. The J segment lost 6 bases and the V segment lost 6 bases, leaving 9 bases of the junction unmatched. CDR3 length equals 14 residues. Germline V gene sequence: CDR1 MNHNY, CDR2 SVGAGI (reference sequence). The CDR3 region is CASRTPTGENGYTF. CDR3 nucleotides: TGTGCCAGCAGGACCCCGACAGGGGAAAATGGCTACACCTTC.

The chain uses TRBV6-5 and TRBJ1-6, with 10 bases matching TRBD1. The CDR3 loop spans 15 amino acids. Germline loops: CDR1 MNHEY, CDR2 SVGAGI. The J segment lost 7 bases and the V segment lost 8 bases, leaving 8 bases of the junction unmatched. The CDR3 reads CASLSLGQGNSPLHF. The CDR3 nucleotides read TGTGCCAGCTTGTCTCTGGGACAGGGGAATTCACCCCTCCACTTT.

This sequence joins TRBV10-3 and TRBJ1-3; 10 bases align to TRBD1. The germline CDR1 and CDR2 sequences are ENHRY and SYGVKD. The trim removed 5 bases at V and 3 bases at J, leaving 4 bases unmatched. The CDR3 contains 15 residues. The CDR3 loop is CAISPGTGVGNTIYF. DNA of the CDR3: TGTGCCATCAGTCCCGGGACAGGGGTTGGAAACACCATATATTTT.

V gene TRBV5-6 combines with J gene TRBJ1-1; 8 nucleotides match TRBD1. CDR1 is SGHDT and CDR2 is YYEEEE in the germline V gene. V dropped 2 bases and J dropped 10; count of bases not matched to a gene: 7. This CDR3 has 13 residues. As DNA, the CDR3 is TGTGCCAGCAGCTTACAGGGGGAAGTAGGAGCTTTCTTT. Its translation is CASSLQGEVGAFF.

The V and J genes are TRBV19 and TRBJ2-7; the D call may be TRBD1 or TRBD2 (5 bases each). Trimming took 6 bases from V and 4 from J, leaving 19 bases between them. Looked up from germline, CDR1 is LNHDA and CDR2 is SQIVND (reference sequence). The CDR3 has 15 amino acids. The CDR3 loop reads CASSANRDGSYEQYF. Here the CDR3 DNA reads TGTGCCAGTAGCGCCAACCGGGACGGTAGTTACGAGCAGTACTTC. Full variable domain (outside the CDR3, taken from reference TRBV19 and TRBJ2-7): DGGITQSPKYLFRKEGQNVTLSCEQNLNHDAMYWYRQDPGQGLRLIYYSQIVNDFQKGDIAEGYSVSREKKESFPLTVTSAQKNPTAFYLCASSANRDGSYEQYFGPGTRLTVT.

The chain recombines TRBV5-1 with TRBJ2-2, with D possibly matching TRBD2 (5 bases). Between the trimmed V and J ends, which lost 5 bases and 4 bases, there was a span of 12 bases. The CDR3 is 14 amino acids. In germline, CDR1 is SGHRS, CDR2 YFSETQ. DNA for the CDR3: TGCGCCAGCAGAAACGAGGGTCTCACCGGGGAGCTGTTTTTT. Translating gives CASRNEGLTGELFF.

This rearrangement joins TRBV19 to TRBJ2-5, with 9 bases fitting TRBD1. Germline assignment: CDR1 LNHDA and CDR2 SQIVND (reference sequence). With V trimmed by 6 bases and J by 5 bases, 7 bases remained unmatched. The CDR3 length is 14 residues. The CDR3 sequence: CASSRTGGSETQYF. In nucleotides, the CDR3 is TGTGCCAGTAGCAGAACAGGGGGCTCGGAGACCCAGTACTTC.

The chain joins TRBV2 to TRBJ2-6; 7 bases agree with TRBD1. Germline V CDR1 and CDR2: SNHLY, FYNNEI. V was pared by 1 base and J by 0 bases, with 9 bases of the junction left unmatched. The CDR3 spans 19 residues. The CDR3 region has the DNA TGTGCCAGCAGTGAAGTAGGACAGGTTACCCACTCTGGGGCCAACGTCCTGACTTTC. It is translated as CASSEVGQVTHSGANVLTF.

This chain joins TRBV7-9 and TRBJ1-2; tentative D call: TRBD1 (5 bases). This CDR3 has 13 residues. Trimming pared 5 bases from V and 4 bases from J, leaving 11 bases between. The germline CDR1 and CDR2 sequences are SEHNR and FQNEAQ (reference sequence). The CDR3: CASSLDSPYGYTF. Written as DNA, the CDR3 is TGTGCCAGCAGCCTCGACAGCCCCTATGGCTACACCTTC.

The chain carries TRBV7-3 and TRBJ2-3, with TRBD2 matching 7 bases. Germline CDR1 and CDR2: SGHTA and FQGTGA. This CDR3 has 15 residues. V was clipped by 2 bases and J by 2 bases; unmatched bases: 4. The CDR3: CASSLAGVITDTQYF. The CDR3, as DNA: TGTGCCAGCAGCTTAGCGGGGGTGATCACAGATACGCAGTATTTT.

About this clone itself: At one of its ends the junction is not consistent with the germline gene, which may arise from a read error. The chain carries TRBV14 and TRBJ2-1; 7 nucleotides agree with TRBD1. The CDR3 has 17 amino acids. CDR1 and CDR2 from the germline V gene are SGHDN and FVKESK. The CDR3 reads CASSQEGSGGSYNEQFF. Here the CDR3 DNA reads TGTGCCAGCAGTCAAGAGGGGTCAGGGGGCTCCTACAATGAGCAGTTCTTC.

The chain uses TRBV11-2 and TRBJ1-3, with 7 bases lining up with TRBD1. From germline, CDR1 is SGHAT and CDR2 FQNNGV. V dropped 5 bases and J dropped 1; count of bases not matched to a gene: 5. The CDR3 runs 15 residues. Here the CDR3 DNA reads TGTGCCAGCAGCATGAACAGGGGATCTGGAAACACCATATATTTT. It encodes CASSMNRGSGNTIYF.

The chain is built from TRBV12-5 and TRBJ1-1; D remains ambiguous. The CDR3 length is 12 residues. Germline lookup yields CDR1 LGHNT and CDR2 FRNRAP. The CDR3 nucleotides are TGTGCCTCTAGCTGGGAGAACACTGAAGCTTTCTTT. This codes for CASSWENTEAFF. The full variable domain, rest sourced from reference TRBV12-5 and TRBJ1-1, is DARVTQTPRHKVTEMGQEVTMRCQPILGHNTVFWYRQTMMQGLELLAYFRNRAPLDDSGMPKDRFSAEMPDATLATLKIQPSEPRDSAVYFCASSWENTEAFFGQGTRLTVV.

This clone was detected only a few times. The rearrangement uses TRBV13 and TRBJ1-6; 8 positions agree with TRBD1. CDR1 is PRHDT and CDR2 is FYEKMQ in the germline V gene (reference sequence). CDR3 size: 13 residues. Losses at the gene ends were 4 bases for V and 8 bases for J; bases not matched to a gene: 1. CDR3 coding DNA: TGTGCCAGCAGCTCCAGGGGGCATTCACCCCTCCACTTT. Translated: CASSSRGHSPLHF.

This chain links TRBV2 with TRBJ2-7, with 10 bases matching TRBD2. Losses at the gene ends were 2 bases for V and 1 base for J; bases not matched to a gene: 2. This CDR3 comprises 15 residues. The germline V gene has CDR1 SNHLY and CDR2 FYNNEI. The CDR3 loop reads CASSEQRGGSYEQYF. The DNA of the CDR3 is TGTGCCAGCAGTGAACAGCGGGGGGGTTCCTACGAGCAGTACTTC. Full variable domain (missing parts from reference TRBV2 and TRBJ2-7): EPEVTQTPSHQVTQMGQEVILRCVPISNHLYFYWYRQILGQKVEFLVSFYNNEISEKSEIFDDQFSVERPDGSNFTLKIRSTKLEDSAMYFCASSEQRGGSYEQYFGPGTRLTVT.

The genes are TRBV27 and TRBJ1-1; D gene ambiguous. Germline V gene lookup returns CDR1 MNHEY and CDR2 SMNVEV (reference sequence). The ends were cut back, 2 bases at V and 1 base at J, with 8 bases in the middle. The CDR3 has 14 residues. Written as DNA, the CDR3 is TGTGCCAGCAGTTTAGCAGGCTCGAACACTGAAGCTTTCTTT. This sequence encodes CASSLAGSNTEAFF.

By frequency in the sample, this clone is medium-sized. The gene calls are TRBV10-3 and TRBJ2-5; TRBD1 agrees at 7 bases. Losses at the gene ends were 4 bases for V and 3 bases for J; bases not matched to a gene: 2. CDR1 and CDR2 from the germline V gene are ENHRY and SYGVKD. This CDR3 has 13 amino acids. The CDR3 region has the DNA TGTGCCATCAGTGGGGGACAGAAAGAGACCCAGTACTTC. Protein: CAISGGQKETQYF.

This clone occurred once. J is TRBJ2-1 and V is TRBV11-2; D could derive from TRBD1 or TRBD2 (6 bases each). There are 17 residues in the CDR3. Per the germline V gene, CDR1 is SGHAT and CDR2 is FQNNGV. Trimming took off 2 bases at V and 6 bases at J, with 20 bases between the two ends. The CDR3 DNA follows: TGTGCCAGCAGCTTACCTGTGGTGGGGGGCGTTTTCAATGAGCAGTTCTTC. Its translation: CASSLPVVGGVFNEQFF.